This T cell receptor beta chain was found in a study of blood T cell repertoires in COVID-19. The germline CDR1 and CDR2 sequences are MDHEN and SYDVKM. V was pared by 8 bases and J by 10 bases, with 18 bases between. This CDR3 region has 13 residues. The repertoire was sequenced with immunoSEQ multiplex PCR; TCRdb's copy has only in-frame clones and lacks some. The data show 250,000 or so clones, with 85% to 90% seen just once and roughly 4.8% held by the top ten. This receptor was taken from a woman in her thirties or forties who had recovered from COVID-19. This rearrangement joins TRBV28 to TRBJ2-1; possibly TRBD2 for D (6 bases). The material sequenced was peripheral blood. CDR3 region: CASDETSTEEQFF. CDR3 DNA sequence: TGTGCCAGCGATGAGACTAGTACGGAGGAGCAGTTCTTC.